These T cell receptor beta chains were read from a single sample in a study of cytomegalovirus exposure and HLA in healthy donors. The data were produced by immunoSEQ multiplex PCR, yet TCRdb's version contains in-frame clones alone and is incomplete. The sample includes 100,000 to 150,000 clones, approximately 81% seen only once; the top ten take 2% to 2.5%. Input material: PBMCs. Receptors were obtained from a woman between 40 and 55 years old in good health and CMV-seronegative. The CDR3 runs from the conserved cysteine through the conserved F or W. A D gene is named only where the DNA matches it firmly.

cdr3_length | j_call | v_call | d_call | cdr3_aa | cdr3_nt
15 | TRBJ2-7 | TRBV9 | TRBD1 | CASSQRDRDSYEQYF | TGTGCCAGCAGCCAAAGGGACAGAGACTCCTACGAGCAGTACTTC
15 | TRBJ1-3 | TRBV6-1 | TRBD1 | CASSPDRVSGNTIYF | TGTGCCAGCAGCCCAGACAGGGTCTCTGGAAACACCATATATTTT
14 | TRBJ2-2 | TRBV7-2 | TRBD2 | CASSLTSGTGELFF | TGTGCCAGCAGCTTGACTAGCGGCACCGGGGAGCTGTTTTTT
17 | TRBJ1-3 | TRBV5-1 | TRBD1 | CASSLDPDRVSGNTIYF | TGCGCCAGCAGCTTGGACCCCGACAGGGTCTCTGGAAACACCATATATTTT
14 | TRBJ2-1 | TRBV5-1 | - | CASSMGPSGNEQFF | TGCGCCAGCAGCATGGGACCATCCGGGAATGAGCAGTTCTTC
13 | TRBJ1-1 | TRBV18 | - | CASSRDTNTEAFF | TGTGCCAGCTCACGGGACACGAACACTGAAGCTTTCTTT
17 | TRBJ2-4 | TRBV4-1 | TRBD2 | CASSPGGGGLAKNIQYF | TGCGCCAGCAGCCCCGGGGGCGGGGGGCTAGCCAAAAACATTCAGTACTTC
18 | TRBJ1-3 | TRBV9 | TRBD1 | CASSVEGAGTNSGNTIYF | TGTGCCAGCAGCGTCGAGGGGGCGGGTACCAACTCTGGAAACACCATATATTTT
17 | TRBJ2-7 | TRBV23-1 | TRBD1 | CASSQCPGQGFLYEQYF | TGCGCCAGCAGTCAATGTCCGGGACAGGGGTTCCTCTACGAGCAGTACTTC
14 | TRBJ1-1 | TRBV6-5 | - | CASSYSGGKSRAFF | TGTGCCAGCAGTTACTCAGGGGGAAAAAGTCGAGCTTTCTTT
15 | TRBJ2-7 | TRBV5-6 | - | CASSLVGSGNYEQYF | TGTGCCAGCAGCTTGGTCGGTAGCGGAAATTACGAGCAGTACTTC